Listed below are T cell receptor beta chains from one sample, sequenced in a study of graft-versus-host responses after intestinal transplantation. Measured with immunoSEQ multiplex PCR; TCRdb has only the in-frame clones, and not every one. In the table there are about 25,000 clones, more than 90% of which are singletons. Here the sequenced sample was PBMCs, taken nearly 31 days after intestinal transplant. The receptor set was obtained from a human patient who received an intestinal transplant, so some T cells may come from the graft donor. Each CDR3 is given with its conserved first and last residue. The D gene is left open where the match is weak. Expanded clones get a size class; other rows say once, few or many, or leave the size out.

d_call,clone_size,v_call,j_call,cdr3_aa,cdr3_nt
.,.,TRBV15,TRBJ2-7,CATSRDPGFTYEQYF,TGTGCCACCAGCAGAGATCCTGGGTTTACCTACGAGCAGTACTTC
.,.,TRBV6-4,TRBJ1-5,CASRPRGFENQPQHF,TGTGCCAGCAGGCCGCGGGGCTTCGAGAATCAGCCCCAGCATTTT
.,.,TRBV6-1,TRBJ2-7,CASSEWVFGTGYEQYF,TGTGCCAGCAGTGAATGGGTATTTGGTACGGGCTACGAGCAGTACTTC
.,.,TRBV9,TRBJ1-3,CASSVVPGNTIYF,TGTGCCAGCAGCGTAGTCCCTGGAAACACCATATATTTT
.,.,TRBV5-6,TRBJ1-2,CASSFSQNYGYTF,TGTGCCAGCAGCTTCAGCCAGAACTATGGCTACACCTTC
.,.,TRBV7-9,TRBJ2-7,CASQSTGTYEQYF,TGTGCCAGTCAGAGCACAGGAACCTACGAGCAGTACTTC
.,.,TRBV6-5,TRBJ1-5,CASSPNIGGNQPQHF,TGTGCCAGCAGCCCGAACATCGGGGGCAATCAGCCCCAGCATTTT
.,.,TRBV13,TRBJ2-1,CASSHRLGYNEQFF,TGTGCCAGCAGCCACAGACTAGGATACAATGAGCAGTTCTTC
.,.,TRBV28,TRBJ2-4,CASSFNIFKNIQYF,TGTGCCAGCAGTTTTAACATCTTCAAAAACATTCAGTACTTC
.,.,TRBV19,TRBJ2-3,CASSSPGGRISDTQYF,TGTGCCAGTAGTTCCCCCGGGGGGCGGATATCAGATACGCAGTATTTT
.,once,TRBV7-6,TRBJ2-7,CASSLAAGSTYEQYF,TGTGCCAGCAGCTTAGCCGCGGGGAGCACCTACGAGCAGTACTTC
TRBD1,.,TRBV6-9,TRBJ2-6,CARQGVIALLSGANVLTF,TGTGCCAGACAGGGGGTGATAGCCCTCCTCTCTGGGGCCAACGTCCTGACTTTC
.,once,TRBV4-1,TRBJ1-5,CASSQGGRGESNQPQHF,TGCGCCAGCAGCCAAGGTGGGAGGGGAGAAAGCAATCAGCCCCAGCATTTT
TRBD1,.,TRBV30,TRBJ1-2,CAWRQGLEGYTF,TGTGCCTGGAGACAGGGGCTCGAAGGCTACACCTTC
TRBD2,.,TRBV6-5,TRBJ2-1,CASTRTSGRFEQFF,TGTGCCAGCACACGGACTAGCGGGAGATTTGAGCAGTTCTTC
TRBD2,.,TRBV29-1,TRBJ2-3,CSVDPQGGTQYF,TGCAGCGTTGACCCCCAGGGAGGGACGCAGTATTTT
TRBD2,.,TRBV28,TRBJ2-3,CASSSSGRAGTDTQYF,TGTGCCAGCAGTTCAAGCGGGAGGGCCGGCACAGATACGCAGTATTTT
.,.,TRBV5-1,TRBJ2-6,CASSWNRGGGSGANVLTF,TGCGCCAGCAGCTGGAACAGGGGAGGGGGCTCTGGGGCCAACGTCCTGACTTTC
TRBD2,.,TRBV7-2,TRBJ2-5,CASSFSSGAGETQYF,TGTGCCAGCAGCTTTTCTAGCGGGGCTGGCGAGACCCAGTACTTC
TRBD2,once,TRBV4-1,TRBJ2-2,CASSLGTRKLITNTGELFF,TGCGCCAGCAGCCTTGGGACTAGAAAACTGATAACGAACACCGGGGAGCTGTTTTTT
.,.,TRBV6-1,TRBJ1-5,CASSAGPWRRTYQPQHF,TGTGCCAGCAGTGCCGGCCCGTGGAGACGCACGTATCAGCCCCAGCATTTT
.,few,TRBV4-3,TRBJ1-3,CASSQALEANTIYF,TGCGCCAGCAGCCAGGCTCTGGAGGCCAACACCATATATTTT
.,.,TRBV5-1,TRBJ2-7,CASSKGPPGVEQYF,TGCGCCAGCAGCAAGGGACCTCCAGGAGTCGAGCAGTACTTC
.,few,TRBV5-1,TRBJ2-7,CASGHDGGVYEQYF,TGCGCCAGCGGACATGACGGGGGAGTCTACGAGCAGTACTTC
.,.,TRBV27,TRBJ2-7,CASSSPSNPANEQYF,TGTGCCAGCAGTTCCCCGTCAAATCCGGCAAACGAGCAGTACTTC
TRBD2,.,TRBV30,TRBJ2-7,CAWSVLGGIEQYF,TGTGCCTGGAGTGTACTGGGAGGGATCGAGCAGTACTTC
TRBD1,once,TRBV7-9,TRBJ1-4,CASSLGGTGSTNEKLFF,TGTGCCAGCAGCTTAGGAGGGACAGGTTCAACTAATGAAAAACTGTTTTTT
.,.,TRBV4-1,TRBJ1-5,CASSQDFPTRGNQPQHF,TGCGCCAGCAGCCAAGATTTTCCGACCAGGGGAAATCAGCCCCAGCATTTT
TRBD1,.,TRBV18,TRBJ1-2,CASSPLDRDGYTF,TGTGCCAGCTCACCGCTGGACAGGGACGGCTACACCTTC
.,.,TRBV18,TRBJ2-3,CASSPWQGTTDTQYF,TGTGCCAGCTCACCGTGGCAGGGAACGACAGATACGCAGTATTTT
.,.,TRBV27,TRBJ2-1,CASSLANWNEQFF,TGTGCCAGCAGTTTAGCTAATTGGAATGAGCAGTTCTTC
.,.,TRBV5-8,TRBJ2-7,CASSFGRAKEQYF,TGTGCCAGCAGCTTCGGGCGGGCAAAGGAGCAGTACTTC
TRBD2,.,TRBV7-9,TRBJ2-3,CASSGTGTSGPTDTQYF,TGTGCCAGCAGCGGGACCGGGACTAGCGGCCCCACAGATACGCAGTATTTT
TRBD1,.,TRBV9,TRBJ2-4,CASSEGAWAKNIQYF,TGTGCCAGCAGCGAGGGGGCTTGGGCCAAAAACATTCAGTACTTC
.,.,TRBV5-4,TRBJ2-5,CASSPGGSQETQYF,TGTGCCAGCAGCCCGGGTGGCTCCCAAGAGACCCAGTACTTC
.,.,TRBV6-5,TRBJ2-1,CASSYSDNEQFF,TGTGCCAGCAGTTACTCTGACAATGAGCAGTTCTTC
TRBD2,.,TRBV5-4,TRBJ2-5,CASSSRLAPNQETQYF,TGTGCCAGCAGCTCCAGACTAGCGCCCAACCAAGAGACCCAGTACTTC
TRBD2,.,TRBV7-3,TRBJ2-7,CASSLPRKETSGRVVHEQYF,TGTGCCAGCAGCTTGCCGCGAAAAGAGACTAGCGGGAGAGTAGTACACGAGCAGTACTTC
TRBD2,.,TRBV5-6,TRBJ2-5,CASSAVLLAGVKTQYF,TGTGCCAGCAGCGCAGTATTACTAGCGGGAGTCAAGACCCAGTACTTC
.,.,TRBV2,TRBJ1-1,CASTRENTEAFF,TGTGCCAGCACAAGAGAGAACACTGAAGCTTTCTTT
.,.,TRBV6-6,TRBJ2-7,CASSYAGLTSYEQYF,TGTGCCAGCAGTTACGCCGGACTGACCTCCTACGAGCAGTACTTC
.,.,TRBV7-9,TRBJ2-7,CASSAGVYEQYF,TGTGCCAGCAGCGCCGGGGTCTACGAGCAGTACTTC
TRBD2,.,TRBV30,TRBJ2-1,CAWSVGGGAVYNEQFF,TGTGCCTGGAGTGTAGGCGGGGGGGCCGTCTACAATGAGCAGTTCTTC
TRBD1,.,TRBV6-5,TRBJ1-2,CASSSVDRGDYGYTF,TGTGCCAGCAGCTCGGTGGACAGGGGTGACTATGGCTACACCTTC
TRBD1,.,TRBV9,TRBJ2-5,CASSVGDRGRETQYF,TGTGCCAGCAGCGTAGGGGACAGGGGACGAGAGACCCAGTACTTC
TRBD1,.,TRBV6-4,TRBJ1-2,CASSSPRGGNYGYTF,TGTGCCAGCAGTTCCCCCAGGGGGGGAAACTATGGCTACACCTTC
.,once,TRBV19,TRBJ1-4,CASENGKLFF,TGTGCCAGTGAAAACGGAAAACTGTTTTTT